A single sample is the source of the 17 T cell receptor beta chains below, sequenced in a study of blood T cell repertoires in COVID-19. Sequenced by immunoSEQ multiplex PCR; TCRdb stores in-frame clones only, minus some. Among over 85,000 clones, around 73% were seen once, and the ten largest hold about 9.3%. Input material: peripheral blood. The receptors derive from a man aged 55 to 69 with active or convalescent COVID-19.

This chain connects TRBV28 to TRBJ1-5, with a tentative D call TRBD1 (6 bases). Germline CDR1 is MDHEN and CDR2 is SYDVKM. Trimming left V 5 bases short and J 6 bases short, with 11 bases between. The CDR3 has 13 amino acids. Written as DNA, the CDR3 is TGTGCCAGCAGTAAGGACAGATCTCAGCCCCAGCATTTT. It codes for CASSKDRSQPQHF.

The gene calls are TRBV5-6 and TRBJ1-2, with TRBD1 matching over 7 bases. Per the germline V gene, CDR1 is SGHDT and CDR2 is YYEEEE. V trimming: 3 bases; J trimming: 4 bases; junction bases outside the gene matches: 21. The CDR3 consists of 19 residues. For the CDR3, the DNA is TGTGCCAGCAGCTCTCCAAGTGGAGGAGGGGGCCAAGGGAGCTATGGCTACACCTTC. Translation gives CASSSPSGGGGQGSYGYTF.

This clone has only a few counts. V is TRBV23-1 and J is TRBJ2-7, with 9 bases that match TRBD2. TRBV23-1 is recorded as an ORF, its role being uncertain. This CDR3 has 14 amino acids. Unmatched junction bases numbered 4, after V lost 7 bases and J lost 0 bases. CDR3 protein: CASIHSGSSYEQYV. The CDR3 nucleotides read TGCGCCAGCATCCATAGCGGGAGCTCCTACGAGCAGTACGTC.

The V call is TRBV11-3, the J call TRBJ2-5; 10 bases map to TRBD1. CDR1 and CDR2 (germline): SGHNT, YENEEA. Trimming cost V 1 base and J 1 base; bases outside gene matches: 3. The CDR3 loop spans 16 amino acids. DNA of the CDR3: TGTGCCAGCAGCTTAGCGGGACAGGGGAGCCAAGAGACCCAGTACTTC. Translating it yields CASSLAGQGSQETQYF.

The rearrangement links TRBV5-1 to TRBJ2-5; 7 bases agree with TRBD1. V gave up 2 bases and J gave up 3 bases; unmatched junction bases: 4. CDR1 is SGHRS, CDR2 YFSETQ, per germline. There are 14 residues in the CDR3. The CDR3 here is CASSFGDRKETQYF. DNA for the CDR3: TGCGCCAGCAGCTTCGGGGACAGAAAAGAGACCCAGTACTTC.

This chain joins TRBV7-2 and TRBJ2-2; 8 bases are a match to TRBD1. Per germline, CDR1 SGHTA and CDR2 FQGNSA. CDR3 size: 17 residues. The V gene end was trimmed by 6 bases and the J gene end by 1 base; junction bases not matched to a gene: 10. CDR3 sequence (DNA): TGTGCCAGCAGACCCGGGACAGGAAACTTGAACACCGGGGAGCTGTTTTTT. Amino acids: CASRPGTGNLNTGELFF. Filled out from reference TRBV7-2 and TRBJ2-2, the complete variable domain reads GAGVSQSPSNKVTEKGKDVELRCDPISGHTALYWYRQSLGQGLEFLIYFQGNSAPDKSGLPSDRFSAERTGGSVSTLTIQRTQQEDSAVYLCASRPGTGNLNTGELFFGEGSRLTVL.

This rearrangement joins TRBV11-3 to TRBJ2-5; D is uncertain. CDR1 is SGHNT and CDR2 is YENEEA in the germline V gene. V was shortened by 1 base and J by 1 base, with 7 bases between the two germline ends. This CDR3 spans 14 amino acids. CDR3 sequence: CASSLGGSQETQYF. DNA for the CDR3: TGTGCCAGCAGCTTAGGCGGCAGCCAAGAGACCCAGTACTTC.

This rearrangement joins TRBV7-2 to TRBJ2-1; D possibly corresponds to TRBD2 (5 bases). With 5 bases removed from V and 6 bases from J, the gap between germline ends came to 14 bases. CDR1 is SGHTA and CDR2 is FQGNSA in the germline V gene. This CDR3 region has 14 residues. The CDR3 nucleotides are TGTGCCAGCAGCCCCCTTAGTAGCGCCAATGAGCAGTTCTTC. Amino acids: CASSPLSSANEQFF.

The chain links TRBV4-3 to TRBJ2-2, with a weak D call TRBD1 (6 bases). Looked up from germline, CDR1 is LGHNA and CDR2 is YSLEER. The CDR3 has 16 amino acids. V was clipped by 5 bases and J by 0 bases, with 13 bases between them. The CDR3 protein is CASSNWGQANTGELFF. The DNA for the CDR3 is TGCGCCAGCAGCAACTGGGGACAAGCGAACACCGGGGAGCTGTTTTTT.

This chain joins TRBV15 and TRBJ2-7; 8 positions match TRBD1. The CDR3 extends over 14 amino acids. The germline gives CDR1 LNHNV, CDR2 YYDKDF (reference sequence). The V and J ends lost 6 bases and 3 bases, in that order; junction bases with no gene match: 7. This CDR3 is CATSIGGQGYEQYV. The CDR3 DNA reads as TGTGCCACCAGTATAGGAGGACAGGGCTACGAGCAGTACGTC.

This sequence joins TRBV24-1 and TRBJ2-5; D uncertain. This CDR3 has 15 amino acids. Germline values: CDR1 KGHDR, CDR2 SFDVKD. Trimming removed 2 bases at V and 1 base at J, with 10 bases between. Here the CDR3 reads CATSDWRAPQETQYF. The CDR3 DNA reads TGTGCCACCAGTGATTGGAGAGCACCCCAAGAGACCCAGTACTTC.

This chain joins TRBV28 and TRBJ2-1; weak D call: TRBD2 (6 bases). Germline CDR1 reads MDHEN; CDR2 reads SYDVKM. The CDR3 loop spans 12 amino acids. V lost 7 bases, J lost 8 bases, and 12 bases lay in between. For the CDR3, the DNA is TGTGCCAGCAATTTGGGACTCGATGAGCAGTTCTTC. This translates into CASNLGLDEQFF.

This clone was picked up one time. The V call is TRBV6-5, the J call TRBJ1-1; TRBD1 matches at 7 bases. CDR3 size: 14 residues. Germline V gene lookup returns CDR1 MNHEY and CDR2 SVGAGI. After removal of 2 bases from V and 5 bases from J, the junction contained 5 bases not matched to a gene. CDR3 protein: CASSYRQGVTEAFF. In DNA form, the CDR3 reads TGTGCCAGCAGTTACAGGCAGGGGGTTACTGAAGCTTTCTTT.

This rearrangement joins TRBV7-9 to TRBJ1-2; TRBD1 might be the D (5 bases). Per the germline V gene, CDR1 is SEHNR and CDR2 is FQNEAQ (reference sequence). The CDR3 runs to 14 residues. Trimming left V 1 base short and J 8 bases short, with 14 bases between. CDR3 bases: TGTGCCAGCAGCTTAGGTGGGGCGCCCGGGGGCTACACCTTC. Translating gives CASSLGGAPGGYTF.

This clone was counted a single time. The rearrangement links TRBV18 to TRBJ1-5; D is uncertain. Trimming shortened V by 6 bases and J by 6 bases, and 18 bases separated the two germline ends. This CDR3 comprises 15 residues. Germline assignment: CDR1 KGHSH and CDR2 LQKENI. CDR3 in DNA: TGTGCCAGCTCTCCCGGAGCGGGGTTGGGTCAGCCCCAGCATTTT. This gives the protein CASSPGAGLGQPQHF.

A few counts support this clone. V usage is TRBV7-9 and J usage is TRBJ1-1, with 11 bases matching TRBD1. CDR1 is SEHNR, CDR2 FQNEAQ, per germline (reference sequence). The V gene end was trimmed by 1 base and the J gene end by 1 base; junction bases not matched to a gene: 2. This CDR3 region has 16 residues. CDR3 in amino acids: CASSLGTGGGNTEAFF. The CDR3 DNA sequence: TGTGCCAGCAGCTTAGGGACAGGGGGCGGGAACACTGAAGCTTTCTTT.

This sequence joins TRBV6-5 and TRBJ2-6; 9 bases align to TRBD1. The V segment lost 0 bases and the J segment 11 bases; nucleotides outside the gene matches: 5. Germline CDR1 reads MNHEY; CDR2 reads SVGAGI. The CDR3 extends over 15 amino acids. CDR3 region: CASSYSGQGLYVLTF. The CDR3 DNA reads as TGTGCCAGCAGTTACTCGGGACAGGGTCTATACGTCCTGACTTTC.